Listed here are 10 T cell receptor beta chains from one sample, sequenced in a study of blood T cell repertoires in COVID-19. The assay was immunoSEQ multiplex PCR, and TCRdb's table has in-frame clones only and misses some. Among about 420,000 clones listed, around nine tenths were seen once. The specimen was peripheral blood. These receptors were obtained from a man younger than 30 with COVID-19, enrolled during active disease.

The V gene is TRBV19, the J gene TRBJ2-1; D possibly corresponds to TRBD2 (5 bases). The germline V and J ends were trimmed by 7 bases and 4 bases, with 14 bases remaining between them. CDR3 length: 14 amino acids. Per germline, CDR1 LNHDA and CDR2 SQIVND (reference sequence). This CDR3 is CASTLGERYNEQFF. CDR3 bases: TGTGCCAGTACTCTCGGGGAAAGATACAATGAGCAGTTCTTC. The whole variable domain, filled in from reference TRBV19 and TRBJ2-1, reads DGGITQSPKYLFRKEGQNVTLSCEQNLNHDAMYWYRQDPGQGLRLIYYSQIVNDFQKGDIAEGYSVSREKKESFPLTVTSAQKNPTAFYLCASTLGERYNEQFFGPGTRLTVL.

V usage is TRBV4-1 and J usage is TRBJ2-7; TRBD1 agrees at 12 bases. The germline CDR1 and CDR2 sequences are MGHRA and YSYEKL. Trimming removed 6 bases from V and 7 bases from J; junction bases left unmatched: 7. This CDR3 contains 14 residues. The CDR3, as DNA: TGCGCCAGCAGTTCGGGACAGGGGGCCGAAGAGCAGTACTTC. Protein: CASSSGQGAEEQYF.

The chain joins TRBV7-9 to TRBJ2-3; 9 bases match TRBD2. V trimming: 5 bases; J trimming: 6 bases; junction bases outside the gene matches: 6. Germline V lookup: CDR1 SEHNR, CDR2 FQNEAQ (reference sequence). The CDR3 extends over 14 amino acids. CDR3: CASSLRLAEDTQYF. The DNA for the CDR3 is TGTGCCAGCAGCCTTCGACTAGCGGAGGATACGCAGTATTTT.

This sequence joins TRBV7-9 and TRBJ2-4; a possible D gene is TRBD2 (5 bases). Germline lookup yields CDR1 SEHNR and CDR2 FQNEAQ (reference sequence). The V end was cut by 5 bases, the J end by 6 bases, with 11 bases between. The CDR3 contains 13 residues. The CDR3 nucleotides read TGTGCCAGCAGCGTTGCGGGTACAAACATTCAGTACTTC. It translates to CASSVAGTNIQYF.

The chain combines TRBV25-1 with TRBJ2-3; perhaps TRBD2 as D (5 bases). Germline V gene data show CDR1 as MGHDK and CDR2 as SYGVNS. The CDR3 spans 14 residues. V lost 1 base and J 9 bases, leaving 14 bases between the germline ends. The DNA of the CDR3 is TGTGCCAGCAGTGAATCACTGGCTACGGGGACGCAGTATTTT. Translation: CASSESLATGTQYF.

The V and J genes are TRBV14 and TRBJ2-7; D remains unclear. Per germline, CDR1 SGHDN and CDR2 FVKESK. Trimming left V 5 bases short and J 3 bases short, with 14 bases between. The CDR3 totals 14 residues. The CDR3 DNA sequence: TGTGCCAGCAGCAAAGGGCCCTCATTCTACGAGCAGTACTTC. As protein: CASSKGPSFYEQYF.

This clone has a single count. V gene TRBV10-3 combines with J gene TRBJ2-7; 9 nucleotides agree with TRBD1. The germline V gene has CDR1 ENHRY and CDR2 SYGVKD. J was trimmed by 3 bases and V by 6 bases; bases with no gene match: 0. The CDR3 consists of 12 residues. CDR3 sequence (DNA): TGTGCCATCAGGGACAGGGGCTACGAGCAGTACTTC. Its translation is CAIRDRGYEQYF.

The rearrangement uses TRBV30 and TRBJ2-5; TRBD1 aligns across 7 bases. Trimming took 8 bases from V and 2 from J; bases not matched to a gene: 11. This CDR3 contains 14 residues. Germline V lookup: CDR1 GTSNPN, CDR2 SVGIG (reference sequence). CDR3 protein: CATTSGRGQETQYF. The CDR3 DNA reads as TGTGCCACAACCTCGGGCAGGGGGCAAGAGACCCAGTACTTC.

This clone was detected only once. DNA of the CDR3: TGTGCCAGCAGCCCGAGGTTGGGGAACACTGAAGCTTTCTTT. Translating it yields CASSPRLGNTEAFF. J is TRBJ1-1 and V is TRBV5-4; the D is unclear. Germline V lookup: CDR1 SGHNT, CDR2 YYREEE (reference sequence). The ends were cut back, 4 bases at V and 1 base at J, with 11 bases in the middle. This CDR3 has 14 amino acids.

This chain joins TRBV19 and TRBJ2-6; the match to TRBD1 covers 7 bases. V shed 6 bases, J shed 4 bases, and the junction held 6 bases outside the gene matches. CDR3 length equals 15 residues. The germline CDR1 and CDR2 sequences are LNHDA and SQIVND (reference sequence). As DNA, the CDR3 is TGTGCCAGTAGCCGAGGACAGGAAGGGGCCAACGTCCTGACTTTC. Translated, it gives CASSRGQEGANVLTF.